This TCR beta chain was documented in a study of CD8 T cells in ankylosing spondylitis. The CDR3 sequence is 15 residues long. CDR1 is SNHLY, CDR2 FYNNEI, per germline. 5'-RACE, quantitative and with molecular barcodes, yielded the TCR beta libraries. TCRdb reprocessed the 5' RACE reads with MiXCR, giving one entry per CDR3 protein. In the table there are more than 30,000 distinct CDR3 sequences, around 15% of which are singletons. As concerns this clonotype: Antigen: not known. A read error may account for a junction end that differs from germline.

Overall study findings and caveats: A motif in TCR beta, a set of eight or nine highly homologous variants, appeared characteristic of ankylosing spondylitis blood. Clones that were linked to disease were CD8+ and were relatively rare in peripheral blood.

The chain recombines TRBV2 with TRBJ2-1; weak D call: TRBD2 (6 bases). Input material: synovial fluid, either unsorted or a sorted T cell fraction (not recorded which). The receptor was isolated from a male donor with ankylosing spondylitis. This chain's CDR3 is CANSLLGGSYNEQFF. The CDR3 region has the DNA TGTGCCAACAGTCTTCTGGGGGGCTCCTACAATGAGCAGTTCTTC. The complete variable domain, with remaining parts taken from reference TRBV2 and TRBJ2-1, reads EPEVTQTPSHQVTQMGQEVILRCVPISNHLYFYWYRQILGQKVEFLVSFYNNEISEKSEIFDDQFSVERPDGSNFTLKIRSTKLEDSAMYFCANSLLGGSYNEQFFGPGTRLTVL.